The rows below give T cell receptor beta chains drawn from one sample of a study of blood T cell repertoires in COVID-19. Assay used: immunoSEQ multiplex PCR; TCRdb lists only in-frame clones, some missing. Of a few hundred thousand clones in the sample, 85% to 90% were seen once. Sequences were obtained from PBMCs or T cells enriched from blood (not recorded which). The receptors derive from a young woman who had recovered from COVID-19. Each CDR3 is given with its conserved first and last residue. The D gene is left open where the match is weak. A clone size is listed for some rows: how often the clone was seen (once, few, many), or a class if it is expanded.

j_call clone_size d_call v_call cdr3_nt cdr3_aa
TRBJ2-5 . . TRBV6-5 TGTGCCAGCAGTTCTACAGGTCGAGAGACCCAGTACTTC CASSSTGRETQYF
TRBJ1-4 once TRBD1 TRBV27 TGTGCCAGCTCCGGGACAGGGGTTGAAAAACTGTTTTTT CASSGTGVEKLFF
TRBJ2-3 . TRBD1 TRBV3-1/TRBV3-2 TGTGCCAGCGGGTGGCCGCCCGACAGGGTATTAAGAAATACGCAGTATTTT CASGWPPDRVLRNTQYF
TRBJ2-2 . TRBD2 TRBV28 TGTGCCAGCAGTTTAAGGGGCCCCAGGACTAGCGGGGATTCCGGGGAGCTGTTTTTT CASSLRGPRTSGDSGELFF
TRBJ1-2 . TRBD1 TRBV29-1 TGCAGCGTTGGGGACAGCCTTTGGGGGGGCTACACCTTC CSVGDSLWGGYTF
TRBJ1-2 . . TRBV6-2/TRBV6-3 TGTGCCAGCAGTTACTCCAGCTATGGCTACACCTTC CASSYSSYGYTF
TRBJ1-4 . . TRBV3-1/TRBV3-2 TGTGCCAGCAGCCGATCAGACAGCATTAATGAAAAACTGTTTTTT CASSRSDSINEKLFF
TRBJ2-3 . TRBD2 TRBV7-2 TGTGCCAGCAGCTTAGCACCCGGACTAGCGGGGGGCCCCGGAGAGACAGATACGCAGTATTTT CASSLAPGLAGGPGETDTQYF
TRBJ2-7 . TRBD1 TRBV28 TGTGCCAGCAGTATGGGACAGGGACCGCACTACGAGCAGTACTTC CASSMGQGPHYEQYF
TRBJ1-1 . . TRBV6-5 TGTGCCAGCAGTTACGTGGGGGGGACTGAAGCTTTCTTT CASSYVGGTEAFF
TRBJ2-1 . . TRBV5-1 TGCGCCAGCAGCTTGGGTAAAGGGGTCGATAATGAGCAGTTCTTC CASSLGKGVDNEQFF
TRBJ2-3 . . TRBV2 TGTGCCAGCAGTGCACTAGGGGGAGATACGCAGTATTTT CASSALGGDTQYF
TRBJ1-2 . . TRBV5-1 TGCGCCAGCAGCTTGATCAAAAAACAGGGAGCTGACTACACCTTC CASSLIKKQGADYTF
TRBJ2-7 . TRBD1 TRBV12-5 TGTGCTAGTGACGACGGAGCAGGGGGCACCTACGAGCAGTACTTC CASDDGAGGTYEQYF
TRBJ1-2 . . TRBV30 TGTGCCTCCAACAGGGAAAGGGACAATGGCTACACCTTC CASNRERDNGYTF
TRBJ2-5 . TRBD1 TRBV5-6 TGTGCCAGCAGCTTAGGGACAGAAGAGACCCAGTACTTC CASSLGTEETQYF
TRBJ2-7 . . TRBV4-3 TGCGCCAGCAGCCGACGCGGGGACAGACCCTACGAGCAGTACTTC CASSRRGDRPYEQYF
TRBJ2-7 few . TRBV10-3 TGTGCCATCGGGGGGTCTCCCTACGAGCAGTACTTC CAIGGSPYEQYF
TRBJ2-7 . TRBD1 TRBV7-8 TGTGCCAGCAGCTTAGGACAGGGCCGGACGACCTACGAGCAGTACTTC CASSLGQGRTTYEQYF
TRBJ1-2 . TRBD1 TRBV7-9 TGTGCCAGCAGCTTGTGGACAGGGAATGGCTACACCTTC CASSLWTGNGYTF
TRBJ2-7 few . TRBV30 TGTGCCTGGAGTACAACAGGGTACGAGCAGTACTTC CAWSTTGYEQYF
TRBJ1-6 . . TRBV5-6 TGTGCCAGCAGCTTGGAGCCCCGAGGAAATAATTCACCCCTCCACTTT CASSLEPRGNNSPLHF
TRBJ1-1 . . TRBV30 TGTGCCTGGAGTGGAGCCGAAACAGGCGCGAACACTGAAGCTTTCTTT CAWSGAETGANTEAFF
TRBJ2-1 . . TRBV29-1 TGCAGCGTGAACAGGGAAACTCGCAATGAGCAGTTCTTC CSVNRETRNEQFF
TRBJ2-3 . . TRBV5-1 TGCGCCAGCAGCGGCCGACTACGCGATACGCAGTATTTT CASSGRLRDTQYF
TRBJ2-1 . TRBD2 TRBV4-1 TGCGCCAGCAGCCAAGACCCTGAGCGGGGGGCCTACAATGAGCAGTTCTTC CASSQDPERGAYNEQFF
TRBJ1-1 . TRBD1 TRBV7-9 TGTGCCAGCAGCTTGGGACAGGGGGCCGACACTGAAGCTTTCTTT CASSLGQGADTEAFF
TRBJ2-5 . TRBD2 TRBV2 TGTGCCAGCAGTGATAGTAGCGGGGGGGCCCGAGAGACCCAGTACTTC CASSDSSGGARETQYF
TRBJ2-3 . . TRBV10-1 TGCGCCAGCAGTGATTCCGGGGGAGATACGCAGTATTTT CASSDSGGDTQYF
TRBJ1-1 . . TRBV4-1 TGCGCCAGCAGCCAAGGAGCGAACACTGAAGCTTTCTTT CASSQGANTEAFF
TRBJ1-1 . . TRBV30 TGTGCCTGGAGCCCCCGATGGGCAGGGGCGAACACTGAAGCTTTCTTT CAWSPRWAGANTEAFF
TRBJ2-1 . . TRBV29-1 TGCAGCGTTGTTGAGGGCCCCAATGAGCAGTTCTTC CSVVEGPNEQFF
TRBJ2-1 . . TRBV12-3/TRBV12-4 TGTGCCAGCAGTTTTCAGGGATTTGGGGAGCAGTTCTTC CASSFQGFGEQFF
TRBJ1-6 . . TRBV5-6 TGTGCCAGCACCCCGGGACACCGTTCCTCACCCCTCCACTTT CASTPGHRSSPLHF
TRBJ1-2 . . TRBV12-5 TGTGCTAGTGGTTTGGGTACTTCGAGCTATGGCTACACCTTC CASGLGTSSYGYTF
TRBJ2-5 . . TRBV5-1 TGCGCCAGCAGCCCGGGGGATTACCAAGAGACCCAGTACTTC CASSPGDYQETQYF
TRBJ2-5 . . TRBV7-8 TGTGCCAGCAGCCCCCCGTTCGGCGGGGTAGGGGAGACCCAGTACTTC CASSPPFGGVGETQYF
TRBJ2-3 . TRBD1 TRBV11-2 TGTGCCAGCAGCTTAGGTTGGGACAGGGGAGATACGCAGTATTTT CASSLGWDRGDTQYF
TRBJ2-1 . . TRBV7-6 TGTGCCAGCAGCCTTGGTGGTTTAGAGGTCGTGGGCAATGAGCAGTTCTTC CASSLGGLEVVGNEQFF
TRBJ2-2 . . TRBV6-5 TGTGCCAGCAGTTACCTAACAGGCTCCGGGGAGCTGTTTTTT CASSYLTGSGELFF
TRBJ1-1 few TRBD1 TRBV5-4 TGTGCCAGCAGCTCCAGGGGGACAGCCCTGAACACTGAAGCTTTCTTT CASSSRGTALNTEAFF
TRBJ2-5 . . TRBV6-1 TGTGCCAGCAGTGAAAGTATAGTGGCAGGGGTGTACTTC CASSESIVAGVYF
TRBJ2-5 . TRBD2 TRBV19 TGTGCCAGTAGTATGGGGCGGGGGGGCCGGCAGACCCAGTACTTC CASSMGRGGRQTQYF
TRBJ2-5 . TRBD2 TRBV3-1/TRBV3-2 TGTGCCACCGATTCCGGGACTAGCTTCGAGACCCAGTACTTC CATDSGTSFETQYF